This TCR beta chain was obtained from a study of T-cell memory formation after mild COVID-19. Study findings and constraints: Cross-reactive memory apparently joined, as some responding clones appeared in pre-infection memory. Clones that got smaller from day 15 to 85 had even CD4/CD8, while clones growing later tipped toward CD4+.

Comment on this clonotype: Its antigen is unknown.

Germline V CDR1 and CDR2: SGHRS, YFSETQ. J gave up 1 base and V 3 bases, and 6 bases lay outside the gene matches. The CDR3 has 16 amino acids. TCRdb called the 5' RACE reads again in MiXCR, with one record for every CDR3 protein. The sample records over 450,000 distinct CDR3 sequences, roughly 21% being singletons. V and J are TRBV5-1 and TRBJ2-3, with 9 bases aligning to TRBD2. This receptor was obtained from an adult woman who had mild COVID-19 (a few samples of this study predate the infection). Cell type and time point are not known. The sample taken for sequencing was PBMCs or a T cell subset sorted from them (not recorded which). DNA of the CDR3: TGCGCCAGCAGCTCTGATTCTAGCGGGGGCACAGATACGCAGTATTTT. Translated, it gives CASSSDSSGGTDTQYF.